This T cell receptor beta chain was documented in a study of T cells after yellow fever vaccination. Study-level findings and limits: Peaking on day 5 versus 15, the secondary response was faster but weaker. Sorted repertoires could include abundant contaminating clonotypes from bulk cells.

Germline V gene data show CDR1 as DFQATT and CDR2 as SNEGSKA (reference sequence). Trimming took 1 base from V and 1 from J, leaving 3 bases between them. The CDR3 spans 12 residues. This clonotype was observed at least ten times. Antigen specificity is unknown. TCRdb recomputed calls from the 5' RACE reads with MiXCR, one row per CDR3 protein. The sample holds a few hundred thousand distinct CDR3 sequences, roughly 5.6% seen once. This receptor was identified in a man younger than 35 who received the YFV17D yellow fever vaccine. This sequence joins TRBV20-1 and TRBJ2-3; no definite D call. Sequenced here: CD4+ T cells sorted from PBMCs, sampled on the day of the yellow fever booster vaccination. The CDR3 is CSARAGTDTQYF. Written as DNA, the CDR3 is TGCAGTGCTAGAGCAGGCACAGATACGCAGTATTTT.